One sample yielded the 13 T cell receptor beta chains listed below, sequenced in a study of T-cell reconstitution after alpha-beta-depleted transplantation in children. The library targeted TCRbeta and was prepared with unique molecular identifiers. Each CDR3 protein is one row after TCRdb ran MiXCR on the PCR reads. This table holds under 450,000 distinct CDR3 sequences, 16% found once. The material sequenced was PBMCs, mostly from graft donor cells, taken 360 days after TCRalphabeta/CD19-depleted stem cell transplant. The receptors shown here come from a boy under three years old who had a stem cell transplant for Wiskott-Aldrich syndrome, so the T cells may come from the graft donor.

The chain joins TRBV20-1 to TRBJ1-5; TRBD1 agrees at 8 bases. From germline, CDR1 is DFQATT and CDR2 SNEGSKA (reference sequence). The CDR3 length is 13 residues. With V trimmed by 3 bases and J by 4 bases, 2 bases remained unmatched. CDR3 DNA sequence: TGCAGTGCTAGGACAGGGGAGAATCAGCCCCAGCATTTT. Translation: CSARTGENQPQHF.

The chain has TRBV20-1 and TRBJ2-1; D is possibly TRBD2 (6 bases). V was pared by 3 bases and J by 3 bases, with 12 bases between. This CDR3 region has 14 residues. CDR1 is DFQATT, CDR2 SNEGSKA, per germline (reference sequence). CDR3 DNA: TGCAGTGCTAGGGAGGTAGCGGACTACAATGAGCAGTTCTTC. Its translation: CSAREVADYNEQFF.

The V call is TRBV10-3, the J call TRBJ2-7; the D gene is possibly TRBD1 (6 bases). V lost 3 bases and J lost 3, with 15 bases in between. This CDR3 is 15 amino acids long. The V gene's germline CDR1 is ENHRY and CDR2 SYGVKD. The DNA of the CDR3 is TGTGCCATCAGTGACAACCAGGGACACATCTACGAGCAGTACTTC. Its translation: CAISDNQGHIYEQYF.

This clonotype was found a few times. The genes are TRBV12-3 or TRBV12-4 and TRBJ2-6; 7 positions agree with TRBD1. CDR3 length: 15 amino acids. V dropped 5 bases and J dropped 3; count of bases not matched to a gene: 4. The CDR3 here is CASSAHRGGANVLTF. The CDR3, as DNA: TGTGCCAGCAGTGCCCACAGGGGTGGGGCCAACGTCCTGACTTTC.

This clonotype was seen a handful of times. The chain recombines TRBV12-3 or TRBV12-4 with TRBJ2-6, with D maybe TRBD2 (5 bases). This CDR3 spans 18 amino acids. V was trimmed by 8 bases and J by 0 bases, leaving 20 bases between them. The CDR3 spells CASRHKSGSISGANVLTF. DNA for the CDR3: TGTGCCAGCCGCCACAAAAGCGGAAGTATCTCTGGGGCCAACGTCCTGACTTTC.

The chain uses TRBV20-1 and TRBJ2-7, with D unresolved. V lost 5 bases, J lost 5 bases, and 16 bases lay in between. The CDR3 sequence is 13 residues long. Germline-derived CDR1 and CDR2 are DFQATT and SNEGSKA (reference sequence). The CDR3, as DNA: TGCAGTGCTCCATCATCCTTGGCGGACGAGCAGTACTTC. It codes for CSAPSSLADEQYF.

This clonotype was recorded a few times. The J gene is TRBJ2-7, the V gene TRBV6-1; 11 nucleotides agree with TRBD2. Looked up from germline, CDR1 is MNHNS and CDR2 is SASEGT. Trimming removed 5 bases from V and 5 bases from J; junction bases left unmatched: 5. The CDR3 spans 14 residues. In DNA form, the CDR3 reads TGTGCCAGCAGTAATAGCGGGAGGGCCCACGAGCAGTACTTC. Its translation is CASSNSGRAHEQYF.

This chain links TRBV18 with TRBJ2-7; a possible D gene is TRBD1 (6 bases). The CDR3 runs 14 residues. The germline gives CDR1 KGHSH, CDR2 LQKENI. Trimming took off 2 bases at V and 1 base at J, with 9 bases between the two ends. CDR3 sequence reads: CASSPDRHSYEQYF. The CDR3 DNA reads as TGTGCCAGCTCACCAGACAGGCATTCCTACGAGCAGTACTTC.

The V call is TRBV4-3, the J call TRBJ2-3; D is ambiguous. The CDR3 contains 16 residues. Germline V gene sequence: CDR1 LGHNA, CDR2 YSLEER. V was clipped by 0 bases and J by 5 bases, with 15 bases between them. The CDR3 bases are TGCGCCAGCAGCCAAGATCCACTAACGGTGGGAGATACGCAGTATTTT. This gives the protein CASSQDPLTVGDTQYF.

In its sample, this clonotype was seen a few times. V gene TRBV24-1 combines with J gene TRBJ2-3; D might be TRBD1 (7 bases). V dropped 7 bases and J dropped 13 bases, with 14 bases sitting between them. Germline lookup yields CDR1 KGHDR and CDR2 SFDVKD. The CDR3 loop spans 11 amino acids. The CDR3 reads CATRAGQREYF. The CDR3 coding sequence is TGTGCCACCAGGGCGGGACAGCGGGAGTATTTT.

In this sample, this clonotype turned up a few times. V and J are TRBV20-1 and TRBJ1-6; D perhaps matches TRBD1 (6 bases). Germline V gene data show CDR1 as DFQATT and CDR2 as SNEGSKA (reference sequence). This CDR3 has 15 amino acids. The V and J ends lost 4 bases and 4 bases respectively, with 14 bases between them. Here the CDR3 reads CSAIGGGSYNSPLHF. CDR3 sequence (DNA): TGCAGTGCTATTGGGGGGGGCTCTTATAATTCACCCCTCCACTTT.

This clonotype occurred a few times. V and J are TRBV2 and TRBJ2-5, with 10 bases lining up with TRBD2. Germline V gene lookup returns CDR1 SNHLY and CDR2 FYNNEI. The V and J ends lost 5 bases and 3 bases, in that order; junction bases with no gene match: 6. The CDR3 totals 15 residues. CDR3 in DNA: TGTGCCAGCAGTACGACTAGCGGGTACGAAGAGACCCAGTACTTC. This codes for CASSTTSGYEETQYF. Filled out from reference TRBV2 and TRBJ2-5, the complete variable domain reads EPEVTQTPSHQVTQMGQEVILRCVPISNHLYFYWYRQILGQKVEFLVSFYNNEISEKSEIFDDQFSVERPDGSNFTLKIRSTKLEDSAMYFCASSTTSGYEETQYFGPGTRLLVL.

DNA for the CDR3: TGTGCCAGCAGTTTAATGTCCGGCTATGGCTACACCTTC. Amino acid sequence: CASSLMSGYGYTF. The chain recombines TRBV27 with TRBJ1-2; the D is unclear. CDR1 and CDR2 (germline): MNHEY, SMNVEV (reference sequence). V was clipped by 2 bases and J by 4 bases, with 8 bases between them. The CDR3 runs to 13 residues.